This T cell receptor (beta chain) is drawn from a study of cytomegalovirus exposure and HLA in healthy donors. General study points: Some V segments, TRBV6-2 and TRBV6-3 among them, were indistinguishable and were therefore excluded. Most likely, a cluster of highly shared sequence variants arose as a sequencing artifact. Later on, an analysis tied some 17,000 TCR beta sequences to HLA alleles at 0.05 false discovery rate.

PCR amplification relied on 60 Vbeta primers (plus 13 Jbeta primers). TCRdb's table, derived via immunoSEQ multiplex PCR, lists solely in-frame clones and lacks some. The table has roughly 290,000 clones, approximately 80% seen once. J gave up 11 bases and V 5 bases, and 23 bases lay outside the gene matches. CDR1 and CDR2 from the germline V gene are MNHEY and SMNVEV (reference sequence). The CDR3 has 17 residues. This clone has just one count. The target antigen is unknown. The chain combines TRBV27 with TRBJ2-5; 7 bases match TRBD2. This receptor was identified in a girl aged 2 to 9 in good health and CMV-seronegative. The sequencing sample was made of PBMCs. This chain's CDR3 is CASSTPELARGLGEQYF. CDR3 sequence (DNA): TGTGCCAGCAGTACTCCGGAACTAGCGAGGGGCCTGGGGGAGCAGTACTTC.